This TCR beta chain originates from a study of Graves' ophthalmopathy and Graves' hyperthyroidism. The germline gives CDR1 MNHNS, CDR2 SASEGT. V lost 6 bases and J lost 5, with 13 bases in between. The CDR3 consists of 13 residues. This clonotype was detected many times. As the template, RNA transcripts were used to amplify TCR beta CDR3 regions. First-round RT-PCR employed HTBI primers, with a second-round multiplex PCR after it. TCRdb reprocessed the multiplex PCR reads via MiXCR and lists one record per CDR3 protein. The sample includes some 410,000 distinct CDR3 sequences, about 21% of them seen just once.

This TCR came from a young woman with stable Graves' hyperthyroidism. J is TRBJ2-5 and V is TRBV6-1; D unresolved. The sequenced sample consisted of peripheral blood. CDR3 protein: CASSLRRLETQYF. The CDR3 DNA sequence: TGTGCCAGCAGCCTTCGGAGATTGGAGACCCAGTACTTC.